This T cell receptor beta chain was sequenced for a study of blood T cell repertoires in COVID-19. TCRdb's table, derived via immunoSEQ multiplex PCR, lists solely in-frame clones and lacks some. The sample carries tens of thousands of clones, approximately 78% recorded once. The germline gives CDR1 SGHTA, CDR2 FQGNSA. V dropped 1 base and J dropped 9; count of bases not matched to a gene: 6. The CDR3 spans 15 residues. Sequenced: peripheral blood. The V gene is TRBV7-2, the J gene TRBJ2-1, with TRBD1 matching over 10 bases. This receptor was identified in a woman at least 80 years old with acute or convalescent COVID-19. CDR3 loop: CASSLGLGQGTEQFF. The CDR3 DNA follows: TGTGCCAGCAGCTTAGGTCTGGGACAGGGGACTGAGCAGTTCTTC.